This is a list of T cell receptor beta chains from one sample in a study of siplizumab effects on memory and regulatory T cells. Some clones are missing from TCRdb's copy, which holds only in-frame ones; the method was immunoSEQ multiplex PCR. The repertoire includes 90,000 to 120,000 clones, around 94% of them detected once, and around 0.6% sits in the top ten. Source material: Tregs sorted from blood. Every receptor here comes from a human donor in good health. The conserved cysteine and the conserved F or W are not part of the CDR3 here.

j_call v_call cdr3_aa
TRBJ1-1 TRBV7-8 ASSLVVGGTEAF
TRBJ1-1 TRBV5-1 ASSLATWRGMNTEAF
TRBJ2-5 TRBV11-3 ASSLGAGLAGVETQY
TRBJ2-3 TRBV10-1 ASSDSGRATDTQY
TRBJ2-6 TRBV29-1 SGQSLGANVLT
TRBJ1-1 TRBV27 ASSLFMVRLGRVNTEAF
TRBJ2-1 TRBV9 ASSPLVTALNEQF
TRBJ2-1 TRBV5-6 ASSASWGYNEQF
TRBJ2-2 TRBV6-1 ASSARETAVTGELF
TRBJ2-7 TRBV5-1 ASSLLPSFRGAYEQY
TRBJ2-2 TRBV7-7 ASSWDRASTGELF
TRBJ2-7 TRBV2 ASSDRGVNEQY
TRBJ2-7 TRBV6-6 ASSYTGTVYEQY
TRBJ1-2 TRBV7-2 ASSLAKVRQGDYGYT
TRBJ2-7 TRBV5-1 ASSFSFSARRGSTYEQY
TRBJ2-1 TRBV18 ASSNTPGPPLNEQF
TRBJ2-7 TRBV7-9 ASSLGRTGAHEQY
TRBJ1-2 TRBV18 ASSPGVNYGYT
TRBJ2-1 TRBV6-1 ASSERGNEQF
TRBJ2-1 TRBV10-3 AISKGGNEQF
TRBJ2-1 TRBV10-3 AISYYVAGVAYNEQF
TRBJ1-2 TRBV5-6 ASTQVRVAGYT
TRBJ2-3 TRBV5-6 ASSLAGGVY
TRBJ2-7 TRBV6-5 ASRYREWDYEQY
TRBJ2-2 TRBV5-1 ASSSVSIGELF
TRBJ2-7 TRBV18 ASSPLPSGSLYEQY
TRBJ1-5 TRBV28 ASRTQGGSNQPQH
TRBJ2-7 TRBV11-1 ASSLAGVGYEQY
TRBJ1-1 TRBV6-6 ASVGQGTEAF
TRBJ2-7 TRBV11-3 ASSYRDSFDEQY
TRBJ1-1 TRBV19 ASSKDRGGTEAF
TRBJ2-2 TRBV2 ASSGQGAIGELF
TRBJ2-1 TRBV4-1 ASSQDGGSFNEQF
TRBJ2-3 TRBV5-1 ASSFVSRTTDTQY
TRBJ1-2 TRBV29-1 SVLFRVSGYGYT
TRBJ1-1 TRBV28 ASRDTHRRNTEAF
TRBJ1-2 TRBV5-4 ASSFGTGRGYT
TRBJ2-7 TRBV5-1 ASSLRRGVPTYEQY
TRBJ2-1 TRBV5-1 ASSSVGLDSSYNEQF
TRBJ2-7 TRBV5-6 ASSLNSYSSYEQY
TRBJ1-2 TRBV29-1 SVSTGDGYT
TRBJ2-1 TRBV9 ASSARDTLHGNEQF